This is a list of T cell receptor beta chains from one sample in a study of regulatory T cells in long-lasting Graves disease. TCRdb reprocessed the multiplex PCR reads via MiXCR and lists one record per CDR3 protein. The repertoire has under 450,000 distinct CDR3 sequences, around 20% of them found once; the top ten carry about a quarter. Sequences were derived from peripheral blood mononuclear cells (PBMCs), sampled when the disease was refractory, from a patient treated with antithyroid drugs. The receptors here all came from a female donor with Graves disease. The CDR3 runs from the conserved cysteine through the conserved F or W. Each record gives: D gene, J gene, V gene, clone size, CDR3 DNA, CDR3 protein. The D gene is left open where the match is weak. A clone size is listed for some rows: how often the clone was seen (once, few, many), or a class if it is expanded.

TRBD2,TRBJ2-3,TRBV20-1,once,TGCAGTGCCGGACAGACTAGCGGAACCACAGATACGCAGTATTTT,CSAGQTSGTTDTQYF
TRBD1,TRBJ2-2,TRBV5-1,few,TGCGCCAGCAGCGGAAATCAAGGGACAGGGGGCACCGGGGAGCTGTTTTTT,CASSGNQGTGGTGELFF
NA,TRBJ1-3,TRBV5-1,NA,TGCGCCAGCAGCTACGATAGTAGCTCTGGAAACACCATATATTTT,CASSYDSSSGNTIYF
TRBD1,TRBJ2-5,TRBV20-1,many,TGCAGTGCTAGAGAAGGGACAGGGAAAGAGACCCAGTACTTC,CSAREGTGKETQYF
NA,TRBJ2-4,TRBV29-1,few,TGCAGCGTTGCTGGGGGTGGGAACATTCAGTACTTC,CSVAGGGNIQYF
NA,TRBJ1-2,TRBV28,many,TGTGCCAGCAGTTTCGGTTTGAGGGGCTACACCTTC,CASSFGLRGYTF
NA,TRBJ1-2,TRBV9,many,TGTGCCAGCAGCGCCCAGGGTGGAGAGTACTATGGCTACACCTTC,CASSAQGGEYYGYTF
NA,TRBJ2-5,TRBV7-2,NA,TGTGCCAGCAGCATGATTTTCTCTGGGTTCTTTTTGACCGGGGACCAAGAGACCCAGTACTTC,CASSMIFSGFFLTGDQETQYF
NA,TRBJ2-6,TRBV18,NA,TGTGCCAGCTCACCACCGTTGACGGGGGCCAACGTCCTGACTTTC,CASSPPLTGANVLTF
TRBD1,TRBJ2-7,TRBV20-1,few,TGCAGTGCGATCGACCCGGGACAGGGATCTTACGAGCAGTACTTC,CSAIDPGQGSYEQYF
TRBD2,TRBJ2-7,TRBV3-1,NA,TGTGCCAGCAGCCAAGCCGCGGGCGGGAGAGCCTACGAGCAGTACTTC,CASSQAAGGRAYEQYF
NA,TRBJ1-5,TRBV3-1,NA,TGTGCCAGCAGCAAGACCTATAGCAATCAGCCCCAGCATTTT,CASSKTYSNQPQHF
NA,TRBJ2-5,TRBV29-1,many,TGCAGCGTTCCACAGGGGAGGGAGACCCAGTACTTC,CSVPQGRETQYF
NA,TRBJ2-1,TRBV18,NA,TGTGCCAGCTCCCCAATAACGACAGGCTCCTACAATGAGCAGTTCTTC,CASSPITTGSYNEQFF
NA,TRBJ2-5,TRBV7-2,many,TGTGCCAGCAGCTTACGGTGGCAAGAGACCCAGTACTTC,CASSLRWQETQYF
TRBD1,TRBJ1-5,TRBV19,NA,TGTGCCAGCCAACTTTGGACAGGGGAAAATCAGCCCCAGCATTTT,CASQLWTGENQPQHF
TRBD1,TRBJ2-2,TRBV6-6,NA,TGTGCCAGCAGTTACTCGGACAGGGGCCTTAACACCGGGGAGCTGTTTTTT,CASSYSDRGLNTGELFF
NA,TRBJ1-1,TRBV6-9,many,TGTGCCAGCAGTTACGTAGGAAGGCAAACTGAAGCTTTCTTT,CASSYVGRQTEAFF
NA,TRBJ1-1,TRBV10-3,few,TGTGCCATCAGTACCAGGACCACTGAAGCTTTCTTT,CAISTRTTEAFF
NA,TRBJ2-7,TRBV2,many,TGTGCCAGCAGGGAAGAGGAGCCCCCATCCTACGAGCAGTACTTC,CASREEEPPSYEQYF
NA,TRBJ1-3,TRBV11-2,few,TGTGCCAGCAGCTTAGTTGGAATACAGGGCTCTGGAAACACCATATATTTT,CASSLVGIQGSGNTIYF
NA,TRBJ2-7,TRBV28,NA,TGTGCCAGCAGTTTACAGCGACGTCCTCACGAGCAGTACTTC,CASSLQRRPHEQYF
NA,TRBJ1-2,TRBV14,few,TGTGCCAGCAGCCAAAACTCATATGGAAGCCTCAACTATGGCTACACCTTC,CASSQNSYGSLNYGYTF
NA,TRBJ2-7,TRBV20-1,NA,TGCAGTGCTAGGTCCGGACTCCCCTCACAAACCTACGAGCAGTACTTC,CSARSGLPSQTYEQYF
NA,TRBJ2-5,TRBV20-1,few,TGCAGTGCTAGAGTCCTCCTATCCCAAGAGACCCAGTACTTC,CSARVLLSQETQYF
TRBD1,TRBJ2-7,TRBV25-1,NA,TGTGCCAGCAGTGAAACAGGGACAGGATACGAGCAGTACTTC,CASSETGTGYEQYF
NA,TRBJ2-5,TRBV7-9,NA,TGTGCCAGCAGTGCCTTTCGGGCAGTTACTGAAGAGACCCAGTACTTC,CASSAFRAVTEETQYF